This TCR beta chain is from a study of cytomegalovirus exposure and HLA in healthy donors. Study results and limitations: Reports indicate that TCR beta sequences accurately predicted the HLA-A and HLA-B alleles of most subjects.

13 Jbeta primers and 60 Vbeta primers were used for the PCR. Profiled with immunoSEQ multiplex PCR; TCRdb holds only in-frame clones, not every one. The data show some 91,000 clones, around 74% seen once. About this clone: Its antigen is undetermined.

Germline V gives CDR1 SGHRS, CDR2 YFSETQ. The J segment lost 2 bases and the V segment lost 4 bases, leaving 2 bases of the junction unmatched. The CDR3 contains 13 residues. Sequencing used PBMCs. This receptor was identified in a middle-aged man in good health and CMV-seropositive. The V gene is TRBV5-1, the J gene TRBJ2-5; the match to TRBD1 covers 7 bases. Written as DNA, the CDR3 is TGCGCCAGCAGCCCGGGACAGCAAGAGACCCAGTACTTC. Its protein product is CASSPGQQETQYF. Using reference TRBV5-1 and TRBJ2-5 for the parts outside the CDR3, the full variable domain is KAGVTQTPRYLIKTRGQQVTLSCSPISGHRSVSWYQQTPGQGLQFLFEYFSETQRNKGNFPGRFSGRQFSNSRSEMNVSTLELGDSALYLCASSPGQQETQYFGPGTRLLVL.